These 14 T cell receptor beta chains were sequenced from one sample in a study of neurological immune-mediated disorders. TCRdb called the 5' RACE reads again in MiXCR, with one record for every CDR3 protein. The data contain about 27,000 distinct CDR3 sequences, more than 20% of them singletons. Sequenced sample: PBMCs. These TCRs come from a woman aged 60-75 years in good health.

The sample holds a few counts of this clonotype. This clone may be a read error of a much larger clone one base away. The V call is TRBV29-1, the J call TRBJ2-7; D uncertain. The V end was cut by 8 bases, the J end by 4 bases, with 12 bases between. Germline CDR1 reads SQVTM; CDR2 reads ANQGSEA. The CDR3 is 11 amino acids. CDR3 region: CSLLHGYEQYF. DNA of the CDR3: TGCAGCCTACTACACGGATACGAGCAGTACTTC.

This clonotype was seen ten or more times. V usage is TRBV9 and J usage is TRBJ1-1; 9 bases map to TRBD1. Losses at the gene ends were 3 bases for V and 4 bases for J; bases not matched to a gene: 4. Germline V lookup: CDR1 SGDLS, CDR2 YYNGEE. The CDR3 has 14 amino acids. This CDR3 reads CASSAGTGSTEAFF. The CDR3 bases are TGTGCCAGCAGCGCCGGGACAGGGAGCACTGAAGCTTTCTTT.

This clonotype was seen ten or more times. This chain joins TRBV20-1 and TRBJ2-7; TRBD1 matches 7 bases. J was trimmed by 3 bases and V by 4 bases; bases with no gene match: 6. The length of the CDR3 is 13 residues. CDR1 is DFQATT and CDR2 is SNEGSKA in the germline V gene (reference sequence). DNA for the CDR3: TGCAGTGCTACTCTGGGGACAGTCTACGAGCAGTACTTC. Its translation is CSATLGTVYEQYF.

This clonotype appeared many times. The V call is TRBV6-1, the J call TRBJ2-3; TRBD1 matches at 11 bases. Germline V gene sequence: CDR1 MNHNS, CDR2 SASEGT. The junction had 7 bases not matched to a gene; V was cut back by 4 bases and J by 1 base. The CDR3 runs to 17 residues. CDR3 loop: CASSALRGQGGTDTQYF. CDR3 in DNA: TGTGCCAGCAGTGCCCTTAGGGGACAGGGGGGCACAGATACGCAGTATTTT.

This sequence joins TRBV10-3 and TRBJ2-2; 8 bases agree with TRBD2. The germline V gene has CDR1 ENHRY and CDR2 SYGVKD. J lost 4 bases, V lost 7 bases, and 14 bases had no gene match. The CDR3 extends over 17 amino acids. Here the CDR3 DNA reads TGTGCCATCACCCAACATCCTAGCGGGCGAGGCACCGGGGAGCTGTTTTTT. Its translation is CAITQHPSGRGTGELFF.

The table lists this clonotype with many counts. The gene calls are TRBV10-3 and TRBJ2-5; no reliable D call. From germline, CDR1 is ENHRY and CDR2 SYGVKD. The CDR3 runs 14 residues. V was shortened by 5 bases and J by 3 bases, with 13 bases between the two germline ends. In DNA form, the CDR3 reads TGTGCCATCAGTCCTTCGGTGGGGAAAGAGACCCAGTACTTC. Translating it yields CAISPSVGKETQYF.

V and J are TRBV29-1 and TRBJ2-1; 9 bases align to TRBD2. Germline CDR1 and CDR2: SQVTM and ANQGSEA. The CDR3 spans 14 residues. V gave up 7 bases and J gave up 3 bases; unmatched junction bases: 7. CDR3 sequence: CSGEVAGVYNEQFF. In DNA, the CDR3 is TGCAGCGGGGAGGTAGCGGGAGTCTACAATGAGCAGTTCTTC.

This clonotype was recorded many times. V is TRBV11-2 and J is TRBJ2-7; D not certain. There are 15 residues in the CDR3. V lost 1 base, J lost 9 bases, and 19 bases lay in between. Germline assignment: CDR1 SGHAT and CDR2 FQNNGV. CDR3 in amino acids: CASSLVSSSGTVQYF. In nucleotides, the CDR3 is TGTGCCAGCAGCTTAGTGAGCAGTAGTGGTACTGTGCAGTACTTC.

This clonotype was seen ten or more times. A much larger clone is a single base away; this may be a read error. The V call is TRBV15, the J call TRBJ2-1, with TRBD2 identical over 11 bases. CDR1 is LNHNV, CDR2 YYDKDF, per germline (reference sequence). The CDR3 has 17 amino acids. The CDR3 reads CVTSSYISGGAVNEQFF. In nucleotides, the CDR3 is TGTGTCACCAGCAGCTACATTAGCGGGGGGGCTGTCAATGAGCAGTTCTTC.

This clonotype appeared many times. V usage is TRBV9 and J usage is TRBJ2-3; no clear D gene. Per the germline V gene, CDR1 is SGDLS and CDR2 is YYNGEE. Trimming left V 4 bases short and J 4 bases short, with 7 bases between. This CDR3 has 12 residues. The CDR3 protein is CASSLSSDTQYF. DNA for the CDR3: TGTGCCAGCAGCCTTTCGTCAGATACGCAGTATTTT.

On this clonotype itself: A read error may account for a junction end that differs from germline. The CDR3: CASSLPSGTWELFF. CDR3 DNA: TGCGCCAGCAGCTTACCAAGCGGCACCTGGGAGCTGTTTTTT. This sequence joins TRBV5-1 and TRBJ2-2; TRBD2 might be the D (5 bases). Germline CDR1 SGHRS, CDR2 YFSETQ. This CDR3 is built from 14 residues.

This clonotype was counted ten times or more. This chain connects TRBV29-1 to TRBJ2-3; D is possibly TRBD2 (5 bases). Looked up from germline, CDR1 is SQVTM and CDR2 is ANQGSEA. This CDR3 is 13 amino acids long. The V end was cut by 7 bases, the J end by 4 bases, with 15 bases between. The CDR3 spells CSAPGTKSDTQYF. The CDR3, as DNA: TGCAGCGCTCCGGGAACCAAGTCAGATACGCAGTATTTT.

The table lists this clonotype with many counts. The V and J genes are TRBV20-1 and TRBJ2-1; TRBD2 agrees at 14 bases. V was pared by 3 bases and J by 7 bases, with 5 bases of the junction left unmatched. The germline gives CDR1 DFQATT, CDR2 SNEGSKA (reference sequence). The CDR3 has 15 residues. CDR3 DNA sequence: TGCAGTGCTAGTAGACTAGCGGGGGGGCTAAATGAGCAGTTCTTC. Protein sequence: CSASRLAGGLNEQFF.

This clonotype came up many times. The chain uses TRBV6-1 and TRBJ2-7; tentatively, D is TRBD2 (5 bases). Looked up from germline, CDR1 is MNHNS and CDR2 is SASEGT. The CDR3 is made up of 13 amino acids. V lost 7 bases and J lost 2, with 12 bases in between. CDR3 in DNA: TGTGCCAGCACCAATACTAGTCCCTACGAGCAGTACTTC. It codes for CASTNTSPYEQYF.